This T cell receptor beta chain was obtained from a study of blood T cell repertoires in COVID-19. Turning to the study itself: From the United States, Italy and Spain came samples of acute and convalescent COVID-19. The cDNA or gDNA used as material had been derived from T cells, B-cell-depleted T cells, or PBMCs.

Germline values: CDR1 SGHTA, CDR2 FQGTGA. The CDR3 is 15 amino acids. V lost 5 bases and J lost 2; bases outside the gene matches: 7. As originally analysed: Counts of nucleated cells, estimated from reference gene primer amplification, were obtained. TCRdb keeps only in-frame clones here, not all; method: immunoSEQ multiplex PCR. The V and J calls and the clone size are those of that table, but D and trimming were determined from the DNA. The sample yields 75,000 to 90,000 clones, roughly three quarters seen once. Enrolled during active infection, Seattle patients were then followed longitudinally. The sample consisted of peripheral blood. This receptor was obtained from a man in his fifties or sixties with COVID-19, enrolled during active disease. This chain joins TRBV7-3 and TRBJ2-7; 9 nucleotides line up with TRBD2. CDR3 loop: CASSNSGGKAYEQYF. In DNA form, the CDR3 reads TGTGCCAGCAGCAATAGCGGGGGTAAAGCCTACGAGCAGTACTTC.